Sequencing of this TCR beta chain was carried out in a study of cytomegalovirus exposure and HLA in healthy donors. Broader study findings: A later analysis showed TCR association rates differing by HLA locus, peaking at DRB1 and lowest at HLA-C. In a later analysis, CMV-associated beta chains were mostly HLA-associated, it appeared.

Amplification used 60 Vbeta primers and 13 Jbeta primers. As processed by the authors: Later work found approximately 87 million unique TCR beta chains, with approximately 12 million shared. TCRdb keeps only in-frame clones here, not all; method: immunoSEQ multiplex PCR. V and J calls plus clone size are reproduced from that table; the DNA served to infer D and trimming. The sample includes about 180,000 clones, about 79% of them seen just once. The junction had 7 bases not matched to a gene; V was cut back by 0 bases and J by 5 bases. The CDR3 extends over 15 amino acids. CDR1 and CDR2 (germline): KGHSH, LQKENI. Concerning this clone: Its specificity is unknown.

The V call is TRBV18, the J call TRBJ2-7, with 7 bases aligning to TRBD1. This receptor was taken from a man in his late teens or twenties in good health and CMV-seronegative. Material: PBMCs. The CDR3 coding sequence is TGTGCCAGCTCACCACCGAACAGGGGCCTCAACGAGCAGTACTTC. Translation: CASSPPNRGLNEQYF.